The 25 T cell receptor beta chains given below trace back to one sample, sequenced in a study of cytomegalovirus exposure and HLA in healthy donors. The PCR was carried out with 60 Vbeta primers and 13 Jbeta primers. Method: immunoSEQ multiplex PCR; TCRdb's copy keeps in-frame clones and lacks some. This table holds around 160,000 clones, around four fifths found once. Sequencing was performed on PBMCs. The receptor set was obtained from a man aged 18-30 years in good health and CMV-seropositive.

V usage is TRBV28 and J usage is TRBJ1-5, with TRBD1 matching over 12 bases. The CDR3 totals 16 residues. The junction had 6 bases not matched to a gene; V was cut back by 4 bases and J by 5 bases. Looked up from germline, CDR1 is MDHEN and CDR2 is SYDVKM. CDR3 bases: TGTGCCAGCAGTTCCCGGGACAGGGGGCCGCATCAGCCCCAGCATTTT. Translated: CASSSRDRGPHQPQHF.

Here the CDR3 DNA reads TGTGCCAGTAGTATAGGATATTCCGGGAACACTGAAGCTTTCTTT. Residues: CASSIGYSGNTEAFF. The genes are TRBV19 and TRBJ1-1; unclear D gene. Germline values: CDR1 LNHDA, CDR2 SQIVND (reference sequence). The germline V and J ends were trimmed by 1 base and 1 base, with 10 bases remaining between them. This CDR3 has 15 residues.

This sequence joins TRBV6-1 and TRBJ2-5; TRBD1 is a possible D gene (6 bases). The J call may be wrong; the DNA end is better matched by TRBJ2-7. Germline V CDR1 and CDR2: MNHNS, SASEGT. The CDR3 has 14 amino acids. The CDR3 DNA reads TGTGCCAGCAGGGATACAGGGATTTCCTACGAGCAGTACTTC. This sequence encodes CASRDTGISYEQYF.

The V call is TRBV28, the J call TRBJ2-7, with 8 bases aligning to TRBD1. Trimming cost V 2 bases and J 0 bases; bases outside gene matches: 3. CDR3 length equals 15 residues. Germline assignment: CDR1 MDHEN and CDR2 SYDVKM. CDR3 in DNA: TGTGCCAGCAGTTTACTAGACAGGGGCTCCTACGAGCAGTACTTC. Residues: CASSLLDRGSYEQYF.

Remarks on this clone: A junction end diverges from the germline sequence, so it may reflect a read error. The chain is built from TRBV6-1 and TRBJ2-5, with 9 positions matching TRBD1. The germline V gene has CDR1 MNHNS and CDR2 SASEGT. This CDR3 spans 15 amino acids. CDR3 protein: CASREGTGNAETQYF. In nucleotides, the CDR3 is TGTGCCAGCAGGGAAGGGACAGGGAATGCTGAGACCCAGTACTTC.

Only a few counts were recorded for this clone. The chain links TRBV19 to TRBJ1-5; the match to TRBD1 covers 7 bases. Germline assignment: CDR1 LNHDA and CDR2 SQIVND (reference sequence). Trimming took 4 bases from V and 3 from J; bases not matched to a gene: 3. The CDR3 is 14 amino acids. CDR3 region: CASSTGTDNQPQHF. CDR3 in DNA: TGTGCCAGTAGTACCGGGACAGACAATCAGCCCCAGCATTTT.

The chain has TRBV4-1 and TRBJ1-2, with D tentatively TRBD1 (5 bases). The V gene's germline CDR1 is MGHRA and CDR2 YSYEKL. CDR3 size: 15 residues. Deletions cut 2 bases from V and 5 bases from J, with 15 bases between. CDR3 coding DNA: TGCGCCAGCAGCCAAACAGACAGTAACCTTTATGGCTACACCTTC. Protein product: CASSQTDSNLYGYTF.

This sequence joins TRBV2 and TRBJ1-4, with D perhaps TRBD1 (5 bases). Germline V CDR1 and CDR2: SNHLY, FYNNEI. The length of the CDR3 is 15 residues. Deletions cut 6 bases from V and 0 bases from J, with 11 bases between. In DNA, the CDR3 is TGTGCCAGCAGCGATACAGGCGCAACTAATGAAAAACTGTTTTTT. It codes for CASSDTGATNEKLFF.

V is TRBV18 and J is TRBJ1-4, with unresolved D. V shed 3 bases and J shed 3 bases, with 17 bases lying between them. The CDR3 sequence is 17 residues long. Germline CDR1 KGHSH, CDR2 LQKENI. The CDR3: CASSPGLGEFSNEKLFF. Written as DNA, the CDR3 is TGTGCCAGCTCACCCGGTTTGGGAGAATTCTCTAATGAAAAACTGTTTTTT.

V and J are TRBV4-2 and TRBJ2-7; D may be TRBD2 (5 bases). This CDR3 has 15 amino acids. V was clipped by 0 bases and J by 2 bases, with 11 bases between them. Germline loops: CDR1 LGHNA, CDR2 YNFKEQ. The CDR3 sequence is CASSQDWGATYEQYF. In nucleotides, the CDR3 is TGTGCCAGCAGCCAAGATTGGGGAGCGACCTACGAGCAGTACTTC.

The chain carries TRBV13 and TRBJ2-5; D gene ambiguous. The V end lost 4 bases, the J end lost 0 bases, and 12 bases lay between the germline ends. This CDR3 has 15 amino acids. From germline, CDR1 is PRHDT and CDR2 FYEKMQ (reference sequence). The CDR3 DNA reads TGTGCCAGCAGCTCCGCCAACAGAAACCAAGAGACCCAGTACTTC. It specifies CASSSANRNQETQYF. The complete variable domain, with remaining parts taken from reference TRBV13 and TRBJ2-5, reads AAGVIQSPRHLIKEKRETATLKCYPIPRHDTVYWYQQGPGQDPQFLISFYEKMQSDKGSIPDRFSAQQFSDYHSELNMSSLELGDSALYFCASSSANRNQETQYFGPGTRLLVL.

This clone has a handful of counts. The chain is built from TRBV30 and TRBJ2-7, with D perhaps matching TRBD2 (7 bases). CDR1 and CDR2 from the germline V gene are GTSNPN and SVGIG (reference sequence). The V end was cut by 2 bases, the J end by 2 bases, with 13 bases between. This CDR3 has 14 amino acids. CDR3 bases: TGTGCCTGGAGTTTGAAGCGGGACACCTACGAGCAGTACTTC. This codes for CAWSLKRDTYEQYF.

V and J are TRBV7-8 and TRBJ1-2, with D possibly being TRBD1 (5 bases). CDR3 length: 16 amino acids. CDR1 is SGHVS, CDR2 FQNEAQ, per germline. V was pared by 4 bases and J by 5 bases, with 20 bases between. CDR3 protein: CASSSPGLVGEYGYTF. Written as DNA, the CDR3 is TGTGCCAGCAGCTCTCCGGGACTGGTCGGAGAGTATGGCTACACCTTC.

V is TRBV6-5 and J is TRBJ1-4; 9 bases agree with TRBD1. With V trimmed by 5 bases and J by 10 bases, 11 bases remained unmatched. The CDR3 length is 15 residues. Germline V gives CDR1 MNHEY, CDR2 SVGAGI. The CDR3 sequence: CASSPDRGGNGKLFF. CDR3 sequence (DNA): TGTGCCAGCAGTCCGGACAGGGGAGGTAACGGAAAACTGTTTTTT.

The chain has TRBV29-1 and TRBJ2-7; 10 bases align to TRBD2. Germline V gene data show CDR1 as SQVTM and CDR2 as ANQGSEA. Trimming cost V 1 base and J 4 bases; bases outside gene matches: 13. The CDR3 spans 17 residues. In DNA form, the CDR3 reads TGCAGCGTTGAAGTTCTAAGTGGGACTAGCGAGCAATACGAGCAGTACTTC. Protein sequence: CSVEVLSGTSEQYEQYF.

On this clone: An end of the junction does not agree with germline; a read error may underlie this. This chain joins TRBV28 and TRBJ1-2, with 9 bases lining up with TRBD1. This CDR3 contains 14 residues. CDR1 is MDHEN, CDR2 SYDVKM, per germline. The CDR3 DNA reads TGTGCCAGCAGAGCCGGGACAGGGAGCCTACGGGGGTTTTTC. It is translated as CASRAGTGSLRGFF.

The rearrangement joins TRBV6-5 to TRBJ1-3, with TRBD1 identical over 7 bases. V was pared by 0 bases and J by 2 bases, with 1 base of the junction left unmatched. The germline gives CDR1 MNHEY, CDR2 SVGAGI. This CDR3 comprises 15 residues. CDR3 loop: CASSYSGTAGNTIYF. DNA of the CDR3: TGTGCCAGCAGTTACTCCGGGACAGCTGGAAACACCATATATTTT.

V usage is TRBV9 and J usage is TRBJ1-1; D perhaps matches TRBD1 (6 bases). Trimming removed 7 bases from V and 5 bases from J, with 18 bases in between. This CDR3 has 14 residues. Germline V CDR1 and CDR2: SGDLS, YYNGEE. The chain's CDR3 is CASQPWTASTEAFF. Here the CDR3 DNA reads TGTGCCAGCCAACCTTGGACAGCCTCGACTGAAGCTTTCTTT.

The chain joins TRBV6-6 to TRBJ2-1, with D perhaps matching TRBD2 (5 bases). CDR3 length: 13 residues. Between the trimmed V and J ends, which lost 0 bases and 10 bases, there was a span of 10 bases. Per the germline V gene, CDR1 is MNHNY and CDR2 is SVGAGI (reference sequence). The CDR3 spells CASSYSRAREQFF. The CDR3 nucleotides are TGTGCCAGCAGTTACTCGAGGGCACGGGAGCAGTTCTTC.

The gene calls are TRBV29-1 and TRBJ1-2, with D perhaps matching TRBD1 (5 bases). V lost 3 bases, J lost 2 bases, and 7 bases lay in between. CDR1 is SQVTM, CDR2 ANQGSEA, per germline. The CDR3 consists of 12 residues. Here the CDR3 reads CSVDPGNYGYTF. Written as DNA, the CDR3 is TGCAGCGTTGATCCAGGGAACTATGGCTACACCTTC.

This chain links TRBV4-3 with TRBJ2-7, with 7 positions matching TRBD2. This CDR3 contains 16 residues. From germline, CDR1 is LGHNA and CDR2 YSLEER. The junction had 9 bases not matched to a gene; V was cut back by 4 bases and J by 0 bases. CDR3 DNA sequence: TGCGCCAGCAGCCCGGGGAGGGGCGCCAGCTCCTACGAGCAGTACTTC. The encoded protein is CASSPGRGASSYEQYF.

The chain has TRBV29-1 and TRBJ2-5; D possibly corresponds to TRBD1 (7 bases). The CDR3 is 15 residues long. CDR1 is SQVTM and CDR2 is ANQGSEA in the germline V gene. V lost 0 bases to trimming and J lost 5 bases, with 16 bases between them. CDR3 coding DNA: TGCAGCGTTGAAGATCTGGAGGGGGCGTTGGAGACCCAGTACTTC. Amino acid sequence: CSVEDLEGALETQYF.

The rearrangement links TRBV4-3 to TRBJ2-5, with TRBD2 as a possible D gene (6 bases). The V end lost 0 bases, the J end lost 4 bases, and 12 bases lay between the germline ends. The CDR3 is 15 amino acids. The germline CDR1 and CDR2 sequences are LGHNA and YSLEER. The CDR3 loop is CASSQDRRGTETQYF. The CDR3 DNA reads TGCGCCAGCAGCCAAGATAGGAGGGGTACAGAGACCCAGTACTTC.

The J gene is TRBJ2-5, the V gene TRBV7-9; D perhaps matches TRBD2 (7 bases). There are 16 residues in the CDR3. Germline V gene data show CDR1 as SEHNR and CDR2 as FQNEAQ (reference sequence). V gave up 5 bases and J gave up 7 bases, with 23 bases separating them. This CDR3 is CASSPRLVGGPGTQYF. DNA of the CDR3: TGTGCCAGCAGCCCTCGCCTGGTGGGGGGGCCGGGGACCCAGTACTTC. Filled out from reference TRBV7-9 and TRBJ2-5, the complete variable domain reads DTGVSQNPRHKITKRGQNVTFRCDPISEHNRLYWYRQTLGQGPEFLTYFQNEAQLEKSRLLSDRFSAERPKGSFSTLEIQRTEQGDSAMYLCASSPRLVGGPGTQYFGPGTRLLVL.

The rearrangement links TRBV19 to TRBJ1-5; D is perhaps TRBD1 (5 bases). V gave up 8 bases and J gave up 5 bases, with 13 bases separating them. The CDR3 sequence is 13 residues long. Germline values: CDR1 LNHDA, CDR2 SQIVND (reference sequence). The CDR3 DNA reads as TGTGCCAGTGCCGGACACTCTTATCAGCCCCAGCATTTT. It codes for CASAGHSYQPQHF.